These 9 T cell receptor beta chains were all obtained from the same sample, sequenced in a study of T cell responses to AZD1222 COVID-19 vaccine. Only in-frame clones appear in the TCRdb table, and some are missing; sequencing was by immunoSEQ multiplex PCR. The sample consists of 120,000 or so clones, 81% of them appearing once. The sequencing here drew on peripheral blood, taken on day 0 of AZD1222 vaccination. The origin of the receptors is an adult in good health.

The chain has TRBV6-4 and TRBJ1-2; no clear D gene. From germline, CDR1 is MRHNA and CDR2 SNTAGT. This CDR3 has 12 amino acids. The V end was cut by 5 bases, the J end by 10 bases, with 14 bases between. CDR3 DNA sequence: TGTGCCAGCAGTTCTGGCTCTCGCTCCTACACCTTC. Translation: CASSSGSRSYTF.

V usage is TRBV28 and J usage is TRBJ1-5; D may be TRBD1 (6 bases). This CDR3 contains 15 residues. CDR1 and CDR2 from the germline V gene are MDHEN and SYDVKM. Trimming removed 6 bases at V and 1 base at J, with 13 bases between. The CDR3 DNA follows: TGTGCCAGCAGGGGGGGCGGGCCCAGCAATCAGCCCCAGCATTTT. Protein product: CASRGGGPSNQPQHF. Using reference TRBV28 and TRBJ1-5 for the parts outside the CDR3, the full variable domain is DVKVTQSSRYLVKRTGEKVFLECVQDMDHENMFWYRQDPGLGLRLIYFSYDVKMKEKGDIPEGYSVSREKKERFSLILESASTNQTSMYLCASRGGGPSNQPQHFGDGTRLSIL.

The J gene is TRBJ2-1, the V gene TRBV11-2, with 7 nucleotides matching TRBD1. Germline CDR1 reads SGHAT; CDR2 reads FQNNGV. The V gene end was trimmed by 5 bases and the J gene end by 4 bases; junction bases not matched to a gene: 2. This CDR3 is 13 amino acids long. This chain's CDR3 is CASSRDSYNEQFF. The CDR3 DNA reads as TGTGCCAGCAGCCGGGACAGTTACAATGAGCAGTTCTTC.

This chain joins TRBV6-5 and TRBJ1-5, with 7 bases that match TRBD1. The CDR3 has 14 residues. Germline loops: CDR1 MNHEY, CDR2 SVGAGI. The trim removed 10 bases at V and 0 bases at J, leaving 6 bases unmatched. The DNA of the CDR3 is TGTGCCACCTTTGACAGGGTTAGCAATCAGCCCCAGCATTTT. Protein sequence: CATFDRVSNQPQHF.

V is TRBV19 and J is TRBJ1-5, with TRBD1 identical over 7 bases. The V gene's germline CDR1 is LNHDA and CDR2 SQIVND (reference sequence). The CDR3 is made up of 15 amino acids. Trimming took 5 bases from V and 4 from J; bases not matched to a gene: 8. CDR3 in amino acids: CASSPRDSLNQPQHF. The CDR3 DNA follows: TGTGCCAGTAGTCCCCGGGACAGCTTAAATCAGCCCCAGCATTTT.

V is TRBV28 and J is TRBJ1-5; TRBD1 might be the D (6 bases). The CDR3 extends over 15 amino acids. The V gene lost 5 bases and the J gene lost 5 bases, with 16 bases spanning the gap. CDR1 and CDR2 from the germline V gene are MDHEN and SYDVKM. This CDR3 reads CASSGAQQGDQPQHF. The CDR3 DNA reads TGTGCCAGCAGTGGGGCTCAACAGGGTGATCAGCCCCAGCATTTT.

The chain has TRBV30 and TRBJ2-6; TRBD1 matches 7 bases. This CDR3 has 15 residues. The ends lost 3 bases at V and 2 bases at J; junction bases unmatched: 4. The germline CDR1 and CDR2 sequences are GTSNPN and SVGIG (reference sequence). The CDR3 is CAWSADRAGANVLTF. CDR3 nucleotides: TGTGCCTGGAGCGCCGACAGGGCTGGGGCCAACGTCCTGACTTTC.

This clone was detected only once. V gene TRBV18 combines with J gene TRBJ1-4, with 10 nucleotides matching TRBD1. V lost 5 bases and J lost 11; bases outside the gene matches: 11. This CDR3 is built from 15 residues. In germline, CDR1 is KGHSH, CDR2 LQKENI. The CDR3 loop is CASSRDRGDERKLFF. The CDR3 region has the DNA TGTGCCAGCTCAAGGGACAGGGGCGACGAGAGGAAACTGTTTTTT. The entire variable domain, with the rest obtained from reference TRBV18 and TRBJ1-4, is as follows: NAGVMQNPRHLVRRRGQEARLRCSPMKGHSHVYWYRQLPEEGLKFMVYLQKENIIDESGMPKERFSAEFPKEGPSILRIQQVVRGDSAAYFCASSRDRGDERKLFFGSGTQLSVL.

This clone has a single count. The V call is TRBV18, the J call TRBJ1-1; D might be TRBD1 (6 bases). V lost 5 bases and J lost 1, with 8 bases in between. The CDR3 extends over 13 amino acids. Germline V gene data show CDR1 as KGHSH and CDR2 as LQKENI. The CDR3 here is CASSRTANTEAFF. The CDR3 DNA reads TGTGCCAGCTCAAGGACAGCGAACACTGAAGCTTTCTTT.